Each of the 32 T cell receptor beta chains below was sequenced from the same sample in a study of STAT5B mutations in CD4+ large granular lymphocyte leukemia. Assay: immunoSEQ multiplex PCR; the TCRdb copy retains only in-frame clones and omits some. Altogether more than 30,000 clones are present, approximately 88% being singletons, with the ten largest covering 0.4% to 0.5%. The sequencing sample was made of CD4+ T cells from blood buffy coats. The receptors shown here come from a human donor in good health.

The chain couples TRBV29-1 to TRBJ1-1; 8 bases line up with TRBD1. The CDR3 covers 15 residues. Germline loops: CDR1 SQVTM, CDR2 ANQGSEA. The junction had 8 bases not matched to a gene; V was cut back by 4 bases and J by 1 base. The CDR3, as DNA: TGCAGCGTTGGCCCTAGGACAGGGCAGAACACTGAAGCTTTCTTT. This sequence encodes CSVGPRTGQNTEAFF.

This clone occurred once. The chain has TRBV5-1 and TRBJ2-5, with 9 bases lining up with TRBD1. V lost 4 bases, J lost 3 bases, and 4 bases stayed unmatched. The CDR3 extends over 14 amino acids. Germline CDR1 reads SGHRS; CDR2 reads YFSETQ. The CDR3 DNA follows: TGCGCCAGCAGCCCAGGACAGGGGAAAGAGACCCAGTACTTC. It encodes CASSPGQGKETQYF.

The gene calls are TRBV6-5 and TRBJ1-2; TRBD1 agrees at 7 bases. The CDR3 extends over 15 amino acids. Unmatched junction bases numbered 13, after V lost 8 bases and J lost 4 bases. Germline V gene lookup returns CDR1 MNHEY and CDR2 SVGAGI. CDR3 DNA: TGTGCCAGCCGCTTACATTTCCAGGGGGGCTATGGCTACACCTTC. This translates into CASRLHFQGGYGYTF.

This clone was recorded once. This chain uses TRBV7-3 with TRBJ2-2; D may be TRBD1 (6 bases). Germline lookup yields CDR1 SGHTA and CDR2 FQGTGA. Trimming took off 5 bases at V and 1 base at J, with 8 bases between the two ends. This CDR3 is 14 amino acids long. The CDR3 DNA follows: TGTGCCAGCAGCCTGACAGGGAACACCGGGGAGCTGTTTTTT. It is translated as CASSLTGNTGELFF.

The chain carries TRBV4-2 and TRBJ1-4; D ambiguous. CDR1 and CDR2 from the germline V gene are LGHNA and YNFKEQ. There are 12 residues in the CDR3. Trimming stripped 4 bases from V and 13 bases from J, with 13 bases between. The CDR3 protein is CASSPDEGGLFF. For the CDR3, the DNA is TGTGCCAGCAGCCCCGATGAGGGTGGACTGTTTTTT.

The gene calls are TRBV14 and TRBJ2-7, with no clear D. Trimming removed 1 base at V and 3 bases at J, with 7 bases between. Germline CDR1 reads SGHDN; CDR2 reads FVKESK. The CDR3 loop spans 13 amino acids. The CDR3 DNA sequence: TGTGCCAGCAGCCAAGTGTCGCGCTACGAGCAGTACTTC. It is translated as CASSQVSRYEQYF.

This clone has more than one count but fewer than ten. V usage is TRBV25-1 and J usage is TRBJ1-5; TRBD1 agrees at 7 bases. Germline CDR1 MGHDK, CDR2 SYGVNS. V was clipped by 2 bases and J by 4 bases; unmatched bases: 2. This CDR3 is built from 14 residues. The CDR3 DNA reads TGTGCCAGCAGTGAAACAGGGGAGAATCAGCCCCAGCATTTT. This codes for CASSETGENQPQHF. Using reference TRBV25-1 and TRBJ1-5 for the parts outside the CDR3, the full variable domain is EADIYQTPRYLVIGTGKKITLECSQTMGHDKMYWYQQDPGMELHLIHYSYGVNSTEKGDLSSESTVSRIRTEHFPLTLESARPSHTSQYLCASSETGENQPQHFGDGTRLSIL.

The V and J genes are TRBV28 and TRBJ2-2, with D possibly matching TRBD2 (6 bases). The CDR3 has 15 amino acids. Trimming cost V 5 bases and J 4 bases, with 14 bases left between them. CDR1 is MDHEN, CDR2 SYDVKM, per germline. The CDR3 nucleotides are TGTGCCAGCAGTCACCGGGGGATGGGCACCGGGGAGCTGTTTTTT. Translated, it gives CASSHRGMGTGELFF.

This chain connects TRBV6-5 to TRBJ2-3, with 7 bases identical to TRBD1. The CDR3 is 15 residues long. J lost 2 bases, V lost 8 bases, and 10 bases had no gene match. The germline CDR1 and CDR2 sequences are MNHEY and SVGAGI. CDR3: CASGTPGTATDTQYF. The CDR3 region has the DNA TGTGCCAGCGGTACACCGGGGACAGCCACAGATACGCAGTATTTT.

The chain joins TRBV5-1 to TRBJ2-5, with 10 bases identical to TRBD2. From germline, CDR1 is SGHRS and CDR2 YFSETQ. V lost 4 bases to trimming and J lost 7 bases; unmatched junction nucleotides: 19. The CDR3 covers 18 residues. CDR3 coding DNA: TGCGCCAGCAGCCCCTCCAGGTTTACTAGCGGGGAGACTGGGACCCAGTACTTC. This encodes CASSPSRFTSGETGTQYF. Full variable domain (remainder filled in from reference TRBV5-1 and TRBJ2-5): KAGVTQTPRYLIKTRGQQVTLSCSPISGHRSVSWYQQTPGQGLQFLFEYFSETQRNKGNFPGRFSGRQFSNSRSEMNVSTLELGDSALYLCASSPSRFTSGETGTQYFGPGTRLLVL.

The CDR3 sequence: CASSFGLAAYQETQYF. In DNA, the CDR3 is TGTGCCAGCAGCTTTGGACTAGCGGCGTACCAAGAGACCCAGTACTTC. The V and J genes are TRBV7-9 and TRBJ2-5; 10 bases align to TRBD2. The CDR3 is made up of 16 amino acids. Unmatched junction bases numbered 4, after V lost 3 bases and J lost 0 bases. CDR1 and CDR2 from the germline V gene are SEHNR and FQNEAQ (reference sequence).

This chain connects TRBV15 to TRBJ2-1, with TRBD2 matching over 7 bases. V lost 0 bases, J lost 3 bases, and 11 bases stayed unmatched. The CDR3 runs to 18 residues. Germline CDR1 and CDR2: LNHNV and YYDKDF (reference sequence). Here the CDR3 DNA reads TGTGCCACCAGCAGAGAGGCGAGGGCTAGCGGTCGCTACAATGAGCAGTTCTTC. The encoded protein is CATSREARASGRYNEQFF.

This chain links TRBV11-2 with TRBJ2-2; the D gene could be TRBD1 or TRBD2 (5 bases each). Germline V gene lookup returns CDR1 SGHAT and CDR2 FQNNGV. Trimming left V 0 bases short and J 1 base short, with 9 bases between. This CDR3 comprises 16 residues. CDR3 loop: CASSLDGGKNTGELFF. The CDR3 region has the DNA TGTGCCAGCAGCTTAGATGGGGGAAAGAACACCGGGGAGCTGTTTTTT.

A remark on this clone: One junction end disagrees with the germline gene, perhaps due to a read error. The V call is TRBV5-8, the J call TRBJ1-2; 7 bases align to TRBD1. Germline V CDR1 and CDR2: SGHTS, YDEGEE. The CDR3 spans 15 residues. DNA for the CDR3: TGCGCCAGCAGCTTTGTGGGACAGACTAACTATGGCTACACCTTC. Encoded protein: CASSFVGQTNYGYTF.

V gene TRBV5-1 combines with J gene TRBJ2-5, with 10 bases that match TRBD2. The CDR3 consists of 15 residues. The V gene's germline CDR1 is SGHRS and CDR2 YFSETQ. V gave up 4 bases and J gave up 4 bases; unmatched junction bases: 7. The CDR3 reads CASSTLAGVGETQYF. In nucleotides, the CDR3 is TGCGCCAGCAGCACTCTAGCGGGAGTGGGAGAGACCCAGTACTTC.

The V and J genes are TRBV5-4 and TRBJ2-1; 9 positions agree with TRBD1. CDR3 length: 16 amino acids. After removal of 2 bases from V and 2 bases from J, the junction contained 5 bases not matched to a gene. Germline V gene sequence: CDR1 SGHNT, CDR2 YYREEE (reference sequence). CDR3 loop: CASSFTGGRTYNEQFF. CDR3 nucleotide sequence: TGTGCCAGCAGCTTTACAGGGGGCCGCACCTACAATGAGCAGTTCTTC.

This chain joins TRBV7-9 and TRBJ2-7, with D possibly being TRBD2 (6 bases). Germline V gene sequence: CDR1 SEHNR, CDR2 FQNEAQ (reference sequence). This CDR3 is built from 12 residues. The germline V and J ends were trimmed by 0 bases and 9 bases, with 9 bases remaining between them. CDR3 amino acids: CASSLAGSGQYF. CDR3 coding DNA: TGTGCCAGCAGCTTAGCTGGTAGCGGGCAGTACTTC.

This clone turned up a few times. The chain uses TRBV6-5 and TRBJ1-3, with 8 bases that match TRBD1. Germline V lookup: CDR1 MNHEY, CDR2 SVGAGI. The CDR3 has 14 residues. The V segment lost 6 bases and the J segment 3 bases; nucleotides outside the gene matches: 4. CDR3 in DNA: TGTGCCAGCAGCCAGGGGGCTTTTGGAAACACCATATATTTT. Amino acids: CASSQGAFGNTIYF.

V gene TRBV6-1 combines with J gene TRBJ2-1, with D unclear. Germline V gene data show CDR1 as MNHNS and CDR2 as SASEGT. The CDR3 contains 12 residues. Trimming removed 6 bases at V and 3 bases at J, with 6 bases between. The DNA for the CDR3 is TGTGCCAGCAGAAACGACTACAATGAGCAGTTCTTC. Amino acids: CASRNDYNEQFF.

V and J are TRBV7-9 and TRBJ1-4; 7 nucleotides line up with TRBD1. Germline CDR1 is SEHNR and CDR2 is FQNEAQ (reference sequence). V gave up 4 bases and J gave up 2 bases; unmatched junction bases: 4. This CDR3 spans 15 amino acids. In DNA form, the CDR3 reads TGTGCCAGCAGCTCCGGGACAGCTACTAATGAAAAACTGTTTTTT. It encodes CASSSGTATNEKLFF. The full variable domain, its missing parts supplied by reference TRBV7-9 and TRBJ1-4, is DTGVSQNPRHKITKRGQNVTFRCDPISEHNRLYWYRQTLGQGPEFLTYFQNEAQLEKSRLLSDRFSAERPKGSFSTLEIQRTEQGDSAMYLCASSSGTATNEKLFFGSGTQLSVL.

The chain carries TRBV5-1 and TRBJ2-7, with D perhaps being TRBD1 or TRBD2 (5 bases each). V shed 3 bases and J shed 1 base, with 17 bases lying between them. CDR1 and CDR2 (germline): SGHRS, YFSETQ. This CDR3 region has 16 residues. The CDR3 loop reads CASSSQWGWESYEQYF. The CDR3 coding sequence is TGCGCCAGCAGCTCTCAATGGGGGTGGGAGTCCTACGAGCAGTACTTC.

The CDR3 nucleotides read TGTGCCATCAGCTCTAGCGGGAGAAGTGATGAGCAGTTCTTC. It translates to CAISSSGRSDEQFF. The chain combines TRBV10-3 with TRBJ2-1; 10 nucleotides line up with TRBD2. This CDR3 contains 14 residues. CDR1 and CDR2 (germline): ENHRY, SYGVKD. V was pared by 6 bases and J by 8 bases, with 7 bases of the junction left unmatched.

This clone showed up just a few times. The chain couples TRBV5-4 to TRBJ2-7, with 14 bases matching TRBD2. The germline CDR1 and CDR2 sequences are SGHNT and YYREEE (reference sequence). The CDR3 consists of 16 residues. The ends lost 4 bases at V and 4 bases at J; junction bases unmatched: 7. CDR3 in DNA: TGTGCCAGCAGCCGGGGACTAGCGGGAGACAAATACGAGCAGTACTTC. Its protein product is CASSRGLAGDKYEQYF.

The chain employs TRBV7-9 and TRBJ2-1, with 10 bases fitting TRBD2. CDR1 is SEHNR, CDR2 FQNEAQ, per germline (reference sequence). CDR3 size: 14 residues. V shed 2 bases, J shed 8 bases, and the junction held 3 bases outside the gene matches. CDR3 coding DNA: TGTGCCAGCAGCTTACTAGCGGGAGTCTATGAGCAGTTCTTC. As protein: CASSLLAGVYEQFF.

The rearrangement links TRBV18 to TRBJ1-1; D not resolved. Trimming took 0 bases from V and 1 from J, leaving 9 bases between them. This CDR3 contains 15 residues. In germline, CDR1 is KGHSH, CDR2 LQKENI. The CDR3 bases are TGTGCCAGCTCACCACCGGTGGTCCCGAACACTGAAGCTTTCTTT. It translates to CASSPPVVPNTEAFF.

CDR3 DNA sequence: TGTGCCAGCAGCTTGGGGCCGGGGACTGAAGCTTTCTTT. Protein sequence: CASSLGPGTEAFF. V usage is TRBV5-5 and J usage is TRBJ1-1; D is ambiguous. There are 13 residues in the CDR3. CDR1 is SGHKS, CDR2 YYEKEE, per germline (reference sequence). The V and J ends lost 0 bases and 5 bases respectively, with 8 bases between them. Looking up the rest from reference TRBV5-5 and TRBJ1-1 gives the full variable domain: DAGVTQSPTHLIKTRGQQVTLRCSPISGHKSVSWYQQVLGQGPQFIFQYYEKEERGRGNFPDRFSARQFPNYSSELNVNALLLGDSALYLCASSLGPGTEAFFGQGTRLTVV.

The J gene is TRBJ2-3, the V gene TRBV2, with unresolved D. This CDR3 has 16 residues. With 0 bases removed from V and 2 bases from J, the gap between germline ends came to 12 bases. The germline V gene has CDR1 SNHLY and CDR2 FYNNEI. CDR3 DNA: TGTGCCAGCAGTGAAGCATGGCAGGCCCACACAGATACGCAGTATTTT. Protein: CASSEAWQAHTDTQYF.

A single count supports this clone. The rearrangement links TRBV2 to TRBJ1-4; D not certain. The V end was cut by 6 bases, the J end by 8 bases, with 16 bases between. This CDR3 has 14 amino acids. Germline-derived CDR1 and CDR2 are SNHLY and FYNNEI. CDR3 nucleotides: TGTGCCAGCAGGAATCCCGGGGTTCAAGAAAAACTGTTTTTT. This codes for CASRNPGVQEKLFF.

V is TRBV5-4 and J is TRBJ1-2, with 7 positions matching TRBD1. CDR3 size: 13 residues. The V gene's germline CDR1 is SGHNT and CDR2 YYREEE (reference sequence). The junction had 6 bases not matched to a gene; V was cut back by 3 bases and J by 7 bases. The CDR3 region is CASSWDSGGGYTF. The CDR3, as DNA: TGTGCCAGCAGCTGGGACAGCGGGGGTGGCTACACCTTC. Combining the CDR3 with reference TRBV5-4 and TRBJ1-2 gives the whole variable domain ETGVTQSPTHLIKTRGQQVTLRCSSQSGHNTVSWYQQALGQGPQFIFQYYREEENGRGNFPPRFSGLQFPNYSSELNVNALELDDSALYLCASSWDSGGGYTFGSGTRLTVV.

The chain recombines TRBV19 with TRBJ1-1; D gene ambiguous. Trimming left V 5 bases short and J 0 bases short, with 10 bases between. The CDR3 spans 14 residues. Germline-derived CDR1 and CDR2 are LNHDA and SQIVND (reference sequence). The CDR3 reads CASSETEMNTEAFF. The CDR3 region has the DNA TGTGCCAGTAGTGAGACGGAAATGAACACTGAAGCTTTCTTT.

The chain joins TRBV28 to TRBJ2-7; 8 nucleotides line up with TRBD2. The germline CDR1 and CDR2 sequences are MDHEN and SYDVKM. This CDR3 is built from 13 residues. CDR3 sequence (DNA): TGTACCTCGGCGACGGGAGGGCCCCACGAGCAGTACTTC. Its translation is CTSATGGPHEQYF.

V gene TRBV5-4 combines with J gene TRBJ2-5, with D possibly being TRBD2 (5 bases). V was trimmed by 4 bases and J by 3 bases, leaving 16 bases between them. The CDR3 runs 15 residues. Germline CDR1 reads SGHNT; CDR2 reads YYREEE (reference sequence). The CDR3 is CASSTASIGEETQYF. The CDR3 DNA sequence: TGTGCCAGCAGCACAGCCTCGATCGGGGAAGAGACCCAGTACTTC.